This T cell receptor beta chain came from a study of T cell responses to AZD1222 COVID-19 vaccine. As concerns this clone: Its antigen is as yet unknown.

Only in-frame clones appear in the TCRdb table, and some are missing; sequencing was by immunoSEQ multiplex PCR. The sample records about 81,000 clones, 91% being singletons. Findings of the study overall: Two doses of AZD1222 preceded a rise in Spike-specific TCR breadth and depth.

The ends lost 0 bases at V and 2 bases at J; junction bases unmatched: 13. Per the germline V gene, CDR1 is SGHDN and CDR2 is FVKESK. The CDR3 sequence is 19 residues long. The specimen comprised peripheral blood, sampled 28 days after the second AZD1222 dose. The chain recombines TRBV14 with TRBJ2-3; 8 positions agree with TRBD2. The clonotype originates from an adult who received the AZD1222 COVID-19 vaccine. This chain's CDR3 is CASSQDFGTGGPITDTQYF. The CDR3 DNA follows: TGTGCCAGCAGCCAAGATTTTGGGACGGGAGGGCCTATCACAGATACGCAGTATTTT.